This record covers a single T cell receptor (beta chain). Its antigen is not identified. Original processing methods: Quality scores were absent from the junction-only immunoSEQ sequences, so filtering differed. Using immunoSEQ multiplex PCR, the repertoire was profiled, and TCRdb retains in-frame clones only, with some absent. V and J calls and clone size are copied from that table; D and trimming were computed from the DNA. The table has some 2,500,000 clones, approximately 94% seen once. These data originate in a study of shared clonotypes between healthy human individuals. Study as a whole: With ages of 18 to 49, the donors were two women and three men.

Germline assignment: CDR1 MNHEY and CDR2 SMNVEV (reference sequence). This CDR3 is built from 15 residues. V gave up 5 bases and J gave up 1 base, with 14 bases separating them. General observations from the study: Sharing across four donors was highest in naive CD4 (around 5%) and lowest in memory CD8 (about 0.4%).

The origin of this receptor is a man younger than 35 in good health. Some clones in this sample may be carry-over from other donors' samples. Sequencing input: naive CD4+ T cells from PBMCs. Subset: CD45RA+ positively selected. The chain uses TRBV27 and TRBJ1-2, with D tentatively TRBD1 (6 bases). The CDR3 here is CASSLTGNFNYGYTF. The DNA for the CDR3 is TGTGCCAGCAGTCTTACAGGGAACTTTAACTATGGCTACACCTTC.